This T cell receptor (beta chain) was found in a study of shared clonotypes between healthy human individuals (TCRdb year 2020). Describing the broader study: Two women and a few men aged 18 to 49 years were included in the cohort. For each donor, CD4 naive and CD4 memory were each run on three plates, CD8 naive on two plates, and CD8 memory on one plate. To increase sequencing depth and limit assay-specific biases, different laboratories used diverse techniques to prepare libraries and sequence TCR repertoires. Each donor's leukapheresis produced roughly between about 0.9 and 9.5 billion PBMCs. To estimate repertoire size and how much clonotypes are shared between individuals, the study performed deep sequencing of blood TCR repertoires from roughly five healthy adults. The investigation overall reported the following: Naive subsets generally had larger estimated clonotype richness than memory subsets. Pairwise subsampling led to the expectation that sequencing depth would affect the degree of clonotype sharing among donors. About 5% of naive CD4, around 4% of naive CD8, roughly 2.5% of memory CD4, and around 0.4% of memory CD8 clonotypes were shared across a few donors. Because the study included only a small number of donors, the genetic and exposure-history diversity represented was limited. Compared with non-shared clonotypes, clonotypes shared by all four sorted-subset donors had higher generation probabilities. Sampling was restricted to blood, and TCR repertoires in tissue are likely to differ from TCR repertoires in blood. Rarefaction of sorted-subset datasets indicated incomplete sequencing despite the large sequencing depth.

Trimmed from V: 3 bases; trimmed from J: 7 bases; junction bases lacking a gene match: 14. CDR1 and CDR2, looked up from the germline V gene (reference sequence), are SEHNR and FQNEAQ. From its cysteine to its phenylalanine, the CDR3 spans 17 amino acids. Only the CDR3 part of the read is kept: 51 bases, read in frame from the first base. The donors were healthy, HIV-negative adults with no recently reported acute infections or vaccinations. All donors were Caucasian adults living in Nashville, Tennessee, USA. Magnetic negative selection was used to enrich CD4+ T cells, after which naive cells were positively selected on CD45RA and the negative fraction became the memory subset. Blood was obtained by leukapheresis, after which PBMCs were separated by Ficoll-Histopaque density gradient centrifugation and cryopreserved in liquid nitrogen vapor phase. Analytical flow cytometry was used to check the purity and quantity of every magnetically sorted T cell population. Each sorted fraction had its genomic DNA isolated and then quantified by UV absorbance on a Nanodrop 2000c.

TCR CDR3 regions were amplified from genomic DNA by multiplex PCR using the deep immunoSEQ assay. Extracted genomic DNA from each cell subset was distributed evenly across all wells of several immunoSEQ 96-well plates, and each plate was treated as a replicate. For sorted subsets, each replicate PCR was loaded with 200 to 250 ng genomic DNA, equivalent to 30,000 or so T cell genomes. The purified libraries were quantified using a Qubit 3.0 fluorometer, sized with a Bioanalyzer 2100, and then quantified again using the KAPA Library Quantification kit. A separate single-read 150-cycle Illumina NextSeq 550 flow cell was used to sequence each immunoSEQ 96-well plate. Per the source publication's procedure: Because the immunoSEQ output held only junctional sequences and lacked quality scores, the filtering could not match the filtering applied to full-length reads. Sequences were annotated with PyIR, a Python wrapper for IgBLAST v1.9, and V/J genes and CDR3 were assigned using IMGT germline references. Any read was removed if the V/J assignment was weak (E-value above 1e-6), the CDR3 was missing, or the read contained stop codons, out-of-frame junctions, or ambiguous translated residues. V3J clonotypes were defined by identical inferred V gene, J gene, and CDR3 amino acid sequence. Percentage overlap between repertoires was computed as shared unique clonotypes divided by the size of the smaller repertoire. Repertoire richness was assessed with RTK rarefaction, the Chao1 estimator, and Recon v2.1 estimates of unobserved clonotypes. For all TCRbeta clonotypes obtained by the gDNA method from several donors, generation probabilities were computed with OLGA. In TCRdb, the immuneACCESS table is reduced to in-frame sequences with V and J assigned. These tables do not hold every clone; where another copy was compared, an unresolved V gene accounts for under half, and the others remain unexplained. From that table come the V and J calls and clone size; the DNA was used to work out D and trimming. The sample table holds just over 2,000,000 clones, of which 90% to 95% were seen once. The ten largest make up approximately 0.13% of the sample.

This clone was seen a single time. Its target antigen remains unknown. No much larger clone is present one base from it, and per-base qualities are unavailable. Rearrangement joined TRBV7-9 to TRBJ2-2; 7 middle bases align to TRBD2. The sample consisted of naive CD4+ T cells sorted from blood. The cell subset or site tag for this specimen amounts to: CD45RA+ positively selected. The sequence was obtained from a man younger than 35 in good health. The CDR3 protein sequence reads: CASSLNFRPSGIGELFF. The sequenced DNA: TGTGCCAGCAGCTTGAACTTCCGGCCTAGCGGAATCGGGGAGCTGTTTTTT.